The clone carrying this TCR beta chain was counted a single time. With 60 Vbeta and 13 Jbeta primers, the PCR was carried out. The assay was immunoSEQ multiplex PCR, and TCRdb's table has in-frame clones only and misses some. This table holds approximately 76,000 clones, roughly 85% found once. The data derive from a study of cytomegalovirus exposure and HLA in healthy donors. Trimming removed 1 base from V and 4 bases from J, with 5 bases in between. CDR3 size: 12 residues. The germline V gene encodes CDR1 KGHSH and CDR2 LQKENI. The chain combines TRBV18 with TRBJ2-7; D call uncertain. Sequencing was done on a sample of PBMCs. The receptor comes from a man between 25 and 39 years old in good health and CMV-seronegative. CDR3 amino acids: CASSPLPYEQYF. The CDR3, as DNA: TGTGCCAGCTCACCACTCCCTTACGAGCAGTACTTC.